This TCR beta chain emerged from a study of blood T cell repertoires in COVID-19. Study as a whole: The United States, Italy and Spain supplied acute and convalescent COVID-19 samples.

CDR3 length equals 15 residues. Trimming took off 2 bases at V and 6 bases at J, with 16 bases between the two ends. The V gene's germline CDR1 is LGHDT and CDR2 YNNKEL (reference sequence). The assay was immunoSEQ multiplex PCR, and TCRdb's table has in-frame clones only and misses some. The sample yields more than 250,000 clones, roughly 80% seen once. The sequence was collected from a man between 40 and 49 years old who had been exposed to COVID-19. The sample consisted of PBMCs or T cells enriched from blood (not recorded which). V usage is TRBV3-1 (or the pseudogene TRBV3-2) and J usage is TRBJ1-2; TRBD1 might be the D (5 bases). CDR3 amino acids: CASSQSGGKLNGYTF. The CDR3 DNA reads TGTGCCAGCAGCCAATCCGGGGGGAAACTTAATGGCTACACCTTC.